This T cell receptor beta chain appears in the sequencing data of a study of blood T cell repertoires in COVID-19. Background on the study: T cells, B-cell-depleted T cells, or PBMCs supplied cDNA or gDNA.

In the original processing: Nucleated cell number was recorded as an estimate derived from reference gene primer amplification. This table comes from immunoSEQ multiplex PCR, and its TCRdb copy is limited to in-frame clones, with some not included. V and J calls and clone size are given by that table; D and trimming were obtained from the DNA. Of around 200,000 clones in the sample, approximately 87% were seen once. CDR1 MGHRA and CDR2 YSYEKL come from the germline V gene. This CDR3 has 15 residues. V gave up 3 bases and J gave up 2 bases, with 11 bases separating them. This clone was seen a handful of times.

The rearrangement uses TRBV4-1 and TRBJ1-5, with D possibly TRBD1 on 6 matching bases. Sequencing was carried out using peripheral blood. This clonotype originated in a man between 70 and 80 years old with active or convalescent COVID-19. CDR3 nucleotides: TGCGCCAGCAGCCATCGACAGGAGGGCAATCAGCCCCAGCATTTT. This codes for CASSHRQEGNQPQHF.